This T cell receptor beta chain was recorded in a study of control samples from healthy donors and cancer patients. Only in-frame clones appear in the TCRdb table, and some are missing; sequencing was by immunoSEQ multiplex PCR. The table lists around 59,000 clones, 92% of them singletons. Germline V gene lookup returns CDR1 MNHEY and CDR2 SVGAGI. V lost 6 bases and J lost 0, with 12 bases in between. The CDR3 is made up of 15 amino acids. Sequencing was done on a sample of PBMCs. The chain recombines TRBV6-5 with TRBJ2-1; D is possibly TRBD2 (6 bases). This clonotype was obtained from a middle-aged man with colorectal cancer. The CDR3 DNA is TGTGCCAGCAGCCCCCGGGGGACCTCCTACAATGAGCAGTTCTTC. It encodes CASSPRGTSYNEQFF.